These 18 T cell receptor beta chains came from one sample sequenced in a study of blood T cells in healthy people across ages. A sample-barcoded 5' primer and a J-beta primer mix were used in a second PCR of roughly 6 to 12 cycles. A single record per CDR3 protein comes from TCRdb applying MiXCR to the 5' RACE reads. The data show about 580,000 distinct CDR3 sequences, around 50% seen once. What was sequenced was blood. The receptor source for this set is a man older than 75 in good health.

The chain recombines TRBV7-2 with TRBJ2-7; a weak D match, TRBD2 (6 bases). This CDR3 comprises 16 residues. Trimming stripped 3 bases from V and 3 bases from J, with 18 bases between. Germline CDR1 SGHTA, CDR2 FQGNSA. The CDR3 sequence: CASSFSGGRGIYEQYF. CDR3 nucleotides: TGTGCCAGCAGCTTCTCCGGGGGACGGGGAATCTACGAGCAGTACTTC.

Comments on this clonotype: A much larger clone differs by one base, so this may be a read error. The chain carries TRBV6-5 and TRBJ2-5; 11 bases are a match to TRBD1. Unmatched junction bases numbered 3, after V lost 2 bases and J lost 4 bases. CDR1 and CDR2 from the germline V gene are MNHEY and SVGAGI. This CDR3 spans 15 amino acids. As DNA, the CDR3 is TGTGCCAGCAGTTACACCGGACAGGGGGCAGAGACCCAGTACTTC. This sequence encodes CASSYTGQGAETQYF.

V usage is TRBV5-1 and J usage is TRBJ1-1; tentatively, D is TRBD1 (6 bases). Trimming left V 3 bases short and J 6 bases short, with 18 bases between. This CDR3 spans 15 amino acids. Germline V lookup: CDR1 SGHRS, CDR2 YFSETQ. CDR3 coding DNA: TGCGCCAGCAGCTCATCTTGGTTGGGGGCGGCTGAAGCTTTCTTT. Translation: CASSSSWLGAAEAFF.

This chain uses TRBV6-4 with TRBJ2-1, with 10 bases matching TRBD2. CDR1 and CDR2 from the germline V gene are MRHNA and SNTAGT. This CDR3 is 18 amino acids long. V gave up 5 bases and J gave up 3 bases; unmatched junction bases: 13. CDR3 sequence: CASSRLAGVSSVYNEQFF. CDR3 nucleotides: TGTGCCAGCAGTCGGCTAGCGGGAGTCTCTTCGGTCTACAATGAGCAGTTCTTC.

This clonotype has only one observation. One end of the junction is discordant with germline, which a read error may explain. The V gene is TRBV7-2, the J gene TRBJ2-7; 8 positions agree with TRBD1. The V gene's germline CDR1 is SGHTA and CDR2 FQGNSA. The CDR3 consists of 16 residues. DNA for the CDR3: TGTGCCAGCAGCCCGAGCCTCGGGACAGGCTCCTACGGGCAGTACTTC. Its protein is CASSPSLGTGSYGQYF.

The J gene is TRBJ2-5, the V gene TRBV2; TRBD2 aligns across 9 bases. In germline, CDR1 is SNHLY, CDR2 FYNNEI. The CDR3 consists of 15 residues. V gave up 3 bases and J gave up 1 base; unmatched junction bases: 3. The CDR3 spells CASSELRGGQETQYF. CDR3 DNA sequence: TGTGCCAGCAGTGAGCTGCGGGGGGGCCAAGAGACCCAGTACTTC.

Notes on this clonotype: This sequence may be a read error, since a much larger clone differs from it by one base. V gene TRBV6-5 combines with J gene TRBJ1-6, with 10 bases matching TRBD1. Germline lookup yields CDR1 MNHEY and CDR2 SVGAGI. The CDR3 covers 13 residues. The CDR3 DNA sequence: TGTGCCAGCAGGGGGACAGGGGAATCACCCCCCCACTTT. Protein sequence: CASRGTGESPPHF.

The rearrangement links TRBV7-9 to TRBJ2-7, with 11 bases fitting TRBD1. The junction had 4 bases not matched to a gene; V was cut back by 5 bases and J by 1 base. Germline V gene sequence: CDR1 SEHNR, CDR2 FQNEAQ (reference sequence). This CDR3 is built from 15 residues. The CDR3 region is CASSPGQGASYEQYF. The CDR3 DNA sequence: TGTGCCAGCAGCCCTGGACAGGGGGCGTCCTACGAGCAGTACTTC.

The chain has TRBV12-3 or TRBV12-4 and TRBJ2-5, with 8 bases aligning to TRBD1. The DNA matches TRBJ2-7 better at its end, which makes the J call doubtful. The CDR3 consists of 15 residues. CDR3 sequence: CASSLTGQGNCEQYF. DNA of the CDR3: TGTGCCAGCAGTTTAACAGGACAGGGAAACTGCGAGCAGTACTTC.

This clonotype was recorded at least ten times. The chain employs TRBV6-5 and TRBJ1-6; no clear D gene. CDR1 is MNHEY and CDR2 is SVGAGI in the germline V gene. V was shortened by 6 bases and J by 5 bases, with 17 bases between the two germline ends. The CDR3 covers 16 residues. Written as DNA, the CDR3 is TGTGCCAGCAGCCCCTCTTTGGGTGCAAATAATTCACCCCTCCACTTT. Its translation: CASSPSLGANNSPLHF.

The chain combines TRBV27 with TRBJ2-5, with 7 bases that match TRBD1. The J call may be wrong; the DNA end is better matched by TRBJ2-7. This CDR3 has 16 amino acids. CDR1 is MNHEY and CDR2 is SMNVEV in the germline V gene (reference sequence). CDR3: CASSSPYEQGTYEQYF. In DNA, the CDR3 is TGTGCCAGCAGTTCCCCCTACGAACAGGGGACCTACGAGCAGTACTTC.

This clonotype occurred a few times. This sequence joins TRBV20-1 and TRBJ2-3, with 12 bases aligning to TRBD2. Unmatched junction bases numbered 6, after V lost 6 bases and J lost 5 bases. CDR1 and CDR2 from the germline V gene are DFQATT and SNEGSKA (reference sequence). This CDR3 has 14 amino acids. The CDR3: CSAHLAGGGDTQYF. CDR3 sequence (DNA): TGCAGTGCCCACCTAGCGGGAGGGGGAGATACGCAGTATTTT.

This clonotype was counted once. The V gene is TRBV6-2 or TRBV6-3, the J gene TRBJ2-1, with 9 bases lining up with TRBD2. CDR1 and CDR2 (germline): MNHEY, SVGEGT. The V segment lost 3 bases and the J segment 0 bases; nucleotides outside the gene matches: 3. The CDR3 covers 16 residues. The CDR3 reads CASSYRAGGSYNEQFF. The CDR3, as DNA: TGTGCCAGCAGTTATAGAGCGGGGGGCTCCTACAATGAGCAGTTCTTC.

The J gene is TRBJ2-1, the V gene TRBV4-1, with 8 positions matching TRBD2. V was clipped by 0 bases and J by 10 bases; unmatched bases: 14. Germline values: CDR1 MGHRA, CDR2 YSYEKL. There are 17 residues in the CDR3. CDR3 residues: CASSQDGGGGPRGEQFF. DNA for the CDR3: TGCGCCAGCAGCCAAGATGGTGGCGGGGGGCCCAGAGGGGAGCAGTTCTTC.

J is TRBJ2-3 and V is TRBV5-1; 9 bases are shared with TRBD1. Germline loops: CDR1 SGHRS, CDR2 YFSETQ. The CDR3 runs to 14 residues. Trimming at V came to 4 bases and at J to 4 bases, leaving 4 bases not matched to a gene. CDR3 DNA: TGCGCCAGCAGCCGGACAGGGGCGGCAGATACGCAGTATTTT. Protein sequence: CASSRTGAADTQYF.

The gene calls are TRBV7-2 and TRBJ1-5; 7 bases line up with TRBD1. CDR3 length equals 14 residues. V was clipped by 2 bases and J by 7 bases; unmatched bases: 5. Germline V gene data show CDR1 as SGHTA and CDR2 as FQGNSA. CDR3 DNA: TGTGCCAGCAGCTTAAGACAGGGCCGGCAGCCCCAGCATTTT. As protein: CASSLRQGRQPQHF.

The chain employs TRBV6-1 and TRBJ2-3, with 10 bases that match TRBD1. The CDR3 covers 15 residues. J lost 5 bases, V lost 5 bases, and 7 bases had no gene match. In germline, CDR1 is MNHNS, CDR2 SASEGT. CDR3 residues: CASSSGQGWVDTQYF. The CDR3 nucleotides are TGTGCCAGCAGTTCGGGACAGGGGTGGGTAGATACGCAGTATTTT.

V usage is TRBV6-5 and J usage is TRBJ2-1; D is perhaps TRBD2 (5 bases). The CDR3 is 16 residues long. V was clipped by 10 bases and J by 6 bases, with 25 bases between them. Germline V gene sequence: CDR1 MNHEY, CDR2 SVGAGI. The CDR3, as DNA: TGTGCCACCAAACGGGGATGGGAAAGGGTGGGCAATGAGCAGTTCTTC. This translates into CATKRGWERVGNEQFF.